The count of the clone carrying this TCR beta chain is one. This record belongs to a study of blood T cell repertoires in COVID-19. Germline CDR1 LGHDT, CDR2 YNNKEL (reference sequence). The length of the CDR3 is 14 residues. V lost 0 bases and J lost 2, with 4 bases in between. Some clones are missing from TCRdb's copy, which holds only in-frame ones; the method was immunoSEQ multiplex PCR. The table shows about 180,000 clones, with more than 65% occurring only once. The clonotype comes from a woman aged 55-70 years with COVID-19, enrolled during active disease. The chain uses TRBV3-1 (or the pseudogene TRBV3-2) and TRBJ2-2, with D unclear. The sequenced material came from peripheral blood. CDR3 sequence reads: CASSQDRNTGELFF. The CDR3 bases are TGTGCCAGCAGCCAAGACAGAAACACCGGGGAGCTGTTTTTT.